This paragraph covers one TCR beta chain sequence. The record originates from a study of blood T cell repertoires in COVID-19. TCRdb's table, derived via immunoSEQ multiplex PCR, lists solely in-frame clones and lacks some. The table lists some 150,000 clones, 75% to 90% of them singletons. Germline-derived CDR1 and CDR2 are LNHNV and YYDKDF (reference sequence). This CDR3 is 15 amino acids long. The V gene end was trimmed by 0 bases and the J gene end by 4 bases; junction bases not matched to a gene: 4. The sample was peripheral blood. This rearrangement joins TRBV15 to TRBJ1-2, with TRBD1 identical over 8 bases. The clonotype comes from an older woman with COVID-19, enrolled during active disease. CDR3 region: CATSRDSGGGYGYTF. The CDR3 coding sequence is TGTGCCACCAGCAGAGATTCAGGGGGCGGCTATGGCTACACCTTC.